This T cell receptor (beta chain) was captured by sequencing in a study of cytomegalovirus exposure and HLA in healthy donors. Whole-study context: Genotyping showed around four fifths of almost 400 donors falling in the Caucasian-associated ancestry cluster.

Both 60 Vbeta primers and 13 Jbeta primers went into the PCR. Clones were sequenced by immunoSEQ multiplex PCR, and TCRdb holds only the in-frame ones, with some missing. The table lists about 130,000 clones. Of note for this clone: Its specificity is unknown.

Trimming pared 2 bases from V and 6 bases from J, leaving 8 bases between. CDR1 is MDHEN, CDR2 SYDVKM, per germline. This CDR3 region has 12 residues. Regarding the study as a whole: Later analysis identified several of the most significant clusters that appeared linked to common viral pathogens. Most of the CMV-associated TCR beta chains (in a later analysis) appeared to be HLA-restricted.

This TCR was sampled from a man between 40 and 49 years old in good health and CMV-seronegative. The J gene is TRBJ2-7, the V gene TRBV28; unclear D gene. The sequenced material came from PBMCs. The CDR3 protein is CASSLGLGEQYF. The CDR3 DNA reads TGTGCCAGCAGTTTAGGGCTGGGCGAGCAGTACTTC.